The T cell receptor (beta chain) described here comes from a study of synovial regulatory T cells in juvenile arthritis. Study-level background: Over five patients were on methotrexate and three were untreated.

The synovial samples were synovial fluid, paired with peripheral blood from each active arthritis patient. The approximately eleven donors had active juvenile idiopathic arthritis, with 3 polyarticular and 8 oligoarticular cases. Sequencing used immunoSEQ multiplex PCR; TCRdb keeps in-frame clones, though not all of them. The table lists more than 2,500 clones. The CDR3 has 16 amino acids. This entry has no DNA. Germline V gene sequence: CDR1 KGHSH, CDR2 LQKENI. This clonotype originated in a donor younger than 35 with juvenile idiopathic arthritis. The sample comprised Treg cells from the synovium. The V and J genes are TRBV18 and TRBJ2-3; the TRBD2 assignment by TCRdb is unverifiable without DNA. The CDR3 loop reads CASSLRLAGGTDTQYF.